A selection of T cell receptor beta chains follows, all from one sample in a study of cytomegalovirus exposure and HLA in healthy donors. Data came from immunoSEQ multiplex PCR; TCRdb stores just in-frame clones and leaves some out. Of fewer than 150,000 clones listed, about three quarters are singletons. The sequenced sample was PBMCs. Receptors were obtained from a woman in her thirties or forties in good health and CMV-seropositive. The CDR3 runs from the conserved cysteine through the conserved F or W. The D gene is left open where the match is weak. Size values are once, few and many counts, or a class for expanded clones, and some rows have none.

j_call d_call clone_size v_call cdr3_aa cdr3_nt
TRBJ1-2 - - TRBV7-8 CASSLGAGVGYTF TGTGCCAGCAGCTTAGGCGCAGGGGTCGGCTACACCTTC
TRBJ2-7 - - TRBV7-2 CASSPPARTYEQYF TGTGCCAGCAGCCCTCCCGCGCGGACCTACGAGCAGTACTTC
TRBJ1-3 - - TRBV5-4 CASSFGGITGNTIYF TGTGCCAGCAGCTTCGGGGGGATTACTGGAAACACCATATATTTT
TRBJ1-1 TRBD1 - TRBV5-1 CASSWETGDTEAFF TGCGCCAGCAGCTGGGAGACAGGGGACACTGAAGCTTTCTTT
TRBJ1-1 - few TRBV4-3 CASSQDMGHRTEAFF TGCGCCAGCAGCCAAGATATGGGACATAGAACTGAAGCTTTCTTT
TRBJ2-3 TRBD2 - TRBV25-1 CASKLAGTDTQYF TGTGCCAGCAAGCTAGCGGGCACAGATACGCAGTATTTT
TRBJ2-2 - - TRBV9 CASSPQQTNTGELFF TGTGCCAGCAGCCCCCAACAGACGAACACCGGGGAGCTGTTTTTT
TRBJ1-2 - - TRBV4-3 CASSLRGYGYTF TGCGCCAGCAGCCTTAGGGGCTATGGCTACACCTTC
TRBJ2-5 TRBD1 few TRBV7-9 CASSNKLGQEETQYF TGTGCCAGCAGCAACAAACTAGGACAGGAGGAGACCCAGTACTTC
TRBJ2-7 - - TRBV7-9 CASSLANNYEQYF TGTGCCAGCAGCTTAGCCAACAACTACGAGCAGTACTTC
TRBJ2-7 - - TRBV7-2 CASSPDWADYEQYF TGTGCCAGCAGCCCAGACTGGGCGGACTACGAGCAGTACTTC
TRBJ1-2 TRBD1 - TRBV6-5 CASRRDRGYGYTF TGTGCCAGCAGGAGGGACAGGGGCTATGGCTACACCTTC
TRBJ1-2 - - TRBV5-4 CASSFDSDYGYTF TGTGCCAGCAGCTTCGACAGTGACTATGGCTACACCTTC
TRBJ2-7 TRBD2 - TRBV19 CASSIGAGSIEQYF TGTGCCAGTAGTATCGGAGCGGGGTCGATCGAGCAGTACTTC
TRBJ1-1 - - TRBV13 CASSPYPMNTEAFF TGTGCCAGCAGCCCCTACCCCATGAACACTGAAGCTTTCTTT
TRBJ1-2 - - TRBV6-6 CASSYSDRPTGYTF TGTGCCAGCAGTTACTCCGACAGGCCCACCGGCTACACCTTC
TRBJ1-2 - - TRBV6-5 CASSQQVNYGYTF TGTGCCAGCAGCCAACAGGTTAACTATGGCTACACCTTC
TRBJ1-2 - - TRBV5-6 CASSLSGEVYGYTF TGTGCCAGCAGCTTGTCCGGAGAGGTCTATGGCTACACCTTC
TRBJ1-1 - - TRBV29-1 CSAAGLLNTEAFF TGCAGCGCCGCAGGACTGCTGAACACTGAAGCTTTCTTT
TRBJ1-2 - - TRBV15 CATSRGGRADGYTF TGTGCCACCAGCAGAGGGGGCAGGGCTGATGGCTACACCTTC
TRBJ1-2 TRBD1 - TRBV7-9 CASSPLDRGLYGYTF TGTGCCAGCAGCCCCCTGGACAGGGGGTTGTATGGCTACACCTTC
TRBJ1-6 - - TRBV6-5 CASSLGDPYNSPLHF TGTGCCAGCAGTCTCGGAGACCCCTATAATTCACCCCTCCACTTT
TRBJ2-2 - - TRBV5-1 CASNSLTGTDTGELFF TGCGCCAGCAATTCTCTCACAGGGACCGACACCGGGGAGCTGTTTTTT
TRBJ1-6 - - TRBV5-6 CASSWRGQGLPLLYSPLHF TGTGCCAGCAGCTGGAGAGGGCAGGGGTTACCTCTATTGTATTCACCCCTCCACTTT
TRBJ2-1 TRBD1 once TRBV7-2 CASRPSSGGYYNEQFF TGTGCCAGCAGACCCTCATCAGGGGGATATTACAATGAGCAGTTCTTC
TRBJ2-7 TRBD2 - TRBV14 CASRPSGGSEQYF TGTGCCAGCAGACCTAGCGGGGGAAGCGAGCAGTACTTC
TRBJ1-5 - - TRBV2 CASRGDNNQPQHF TGTGCCAGCAGGGGGGACAACAATCAGCCCCAGCATTTT
TRBJ1-2 TRBD1 few TRBV6-6 CASSLSTGGAWGYTF TGTGCCAGCAGTCTTTCGACAGGGGGCGCGTGGGGCTACACCTTC
TRBJ2-3 TRBD2 - TRBV7-2 CASSLYGGGLTDTQYF TGTGCCAGCAGCTTATACGGCGGGGGACTCACAGATACGCAGTATTTT
TRBJ2-3 - - TRBV19 CASRGPNTDTQYF TGTGCCAGTAGGGGCCCTAACACAGATACGCAGTATTTT
TRBJ1-1 - - TRBV7-2 CASSQNRDTEAFF TGTGCCAGCAGCCAGAATCGGGACACTGAAGCTTTCTTT
TRBJ2-1 - - TRBV9 CASSVATNTYNEQFF TGTGCCAGCAGCGTAGCGACTAACACCTACAATGAGCAGTTCTTC
TRBJ1-2 - few TRBV5-1 CASSLAGTQNYGYTF TGCGCCAGCAGCTTGGCCGGGACACAAAACTATGGCTACACCTTC
TRBJ1-1 - few TRBV23-1 CASSRPKNSYNTEAFF TGCGCCAGCAGTCGGCCAAAGAACAGTTACAACACTGAAGCTTTCTTT
TRBJ2-5 - - TRBV6-1 CASSDRVGETQYF TGTGCCAGCAGTGACAGGGTGGGAGAGACCCAGTACTTC
TRBJ1-1 - few TRBV2 CASSESVDTEAFF TGTGCCAGCAGTGAGTCGGTGGACACTGAAGCTTTCTTT
TRBJ1-1 - few TRBV5-6 CASSLGLLNTEAFF TGTGCCAGCAGCTTAGGACTGTTGAACACTGAAGCTTTCTTT
TRBJ2-2 - once TRBV7-3 CASSLQGNTGELFF TGTGCCAGCAGCTTACAGGGGAACACCGGGGAGCTGTTTTTT
TRBJ2-7 - - TRBV4-1 CASSQSSLGLQSYEQYF TGCGCCAGCAGCCAATCTTCCCTGGGGCTGCAGTCCTACGAGCAGTACTTC
TRBJ2-5 TRBD1 - TRBV6-1 CASSEDRAETQYF TGTGCCAGCAGCGAGGACAGGGCAGAGACCCAGTACTTC
TRBJ2-3 TRBD2 once TRBV4-3 CASSRQLGGGYTDTQYF TGCGCCAGCAGCCGACAGCTTGGGGGGGGTTACACAGATACGCAGTATTTT
TRBJ2-2 - - TRBV2 CASRAGRVAGELFF TGTGCCAGCAGGGCGGGGAGAGTGGCCGGGGAGCTGTTTTTT
TRBJ1-5 - - TRBV5-1 CASSLGGGNQPQHF TGCGCCAGCAGCTTGGGAGGAGGCAATCAGCCCCAGCATTTT
TRBJ2-7 TRBD2 - TRBV11-2 CASSILRGGYEQYF TGTGCCAGCAGTATCCTCCGGGGGGGCTACGAGCAGTACTTC
TRBJ2-7 TRBD1 - TRBV7-2 CASSCGTGGSYEQYF TGTGCCAGCAGCTGTGGGACAGGGGGTTCCTACGAGCAGTACTTC
TRBJ2-7 TRBD1 once TRBV18 CASSPSGGTGGGYEQYF TGTGCCAGCTCACCGTCGGGGGGAACAGGGGGCGGCTACGAGCAGTACTTC
TRBJ1-2 TRBD1 - TRBV29-1 CSVGAGQGYYGYTF TGCAGCGTTGGTGCTGGACAGGGGTACTATGGCTACACCTTC
TRBJ1-3 TRBD1 few TRBV29-1 CSVEDLTGGSGNTIYF TGCAGCGTTGAAGATCTGACAGGGGGCAGTGGAAACACCATATATTTT
TRBJ1-1 - - TRBV13 CASSLETYKGRGTEAFF TGTGCCAGCAGCTTGGAGACTTACAAAGGCAGGGGCACTGAAGCTTTCTTT
TRBJ1-2 TRBD1 - TRBV5-6 CASSLQGADGYTF TGTGCCAGCAGCTTACAGGGGGCCGATGGCTACACCTTC
TRBJ1-3 - - TRBV7-2 CASSYPQGSGNTIYF TGTGCCAGCAGCTACCCGCAGGGAAGTGGAAACACCATATATTTT
TRBJ2-1 - - TRBV7-2 CASSLGLMRVSYNEQFF TGTGCCAGCAGCTTAGGCTTGATGAGGGTCTCCTACAATGAGCAGTTCTTC
TRBJ2-3 TRBD1 - TRBV4-3 CASSPRTGRTDTQYF TGCGCCAGCAGCCCCCGGACAGGGCGCACAGATACGCAGTATTTT